This record covers a single TCR beta chain. This sample was taken from a study of blood T cell repertoires in COVID-19. On the study more broadly: Samples representing acute and convalescent COVID-19 were sourced from the United States, Italy and Spain. PBMCs, B-cell-depleted T cells, or T cells provided the cDNA or gDNA that made up the material.

Authors' methods: Reference gene primers were amplified, and this amplification served to estimate nucleated cell counts. Clones were read by immunoSEQ multiplex PCR, and TCRdb kept only the in-frame ones, dropping some. D and trimming were read from the DNA, whereas the V and J calls and clone size are those reported in that table. The repertoire includes over 100,000 clones, about 91% of them detected once, and under 6.5% sits in the top ten. The receptor comes from a human donor in a cohort sampled during active COVID-19. What was sequenced was peripheral blood.

Here the CDR3 DNA reads TGCGCCAGCAGCCAAGATCTACAGGGGGCTAGGCAAAAACTGTTTTTT. Translating gives CASSQDLQGARQKLFF. The chain is built from TRBV4-3 and TRBJ1-4; 9 nucleotides align to TRBD1. Germline values: CDR1 LGHNA, CDR2 YSLEER. The length of the CDR3 is 16 residues. V was clipped by 0 bases and J by 9 bases; unmatched bases: 8.